These 19 T cell receptor beta chains came from one sample sequenced in a study of CD8 T cells in Susac syndrome. The authors reverse transcribed roughly 0.45 to 1 ug RNA with random hexamers. Each CDR3 protein gets one entry after TCRdb re-called the immunoSEQ multiplex PCR reads with MiXCR. The repertoire consists of about 200,000 distinct CDR3 sequences, with roughly 94% occurring once and the leading ten covering 0.1%. Sequenced material: CD4+ T cells from PBMCs. The receptors originated from a human donor in good health.

The chain links TRBV6-1 to TRBJ2-7, with D tentatively TRBD1 (6 bases). CDR3 length equals 14 residues. Trimming shortened V by 7 bases and J by 3 bases, and 16 bases separated the two germline ends. From germline, CDR1 is MNHNS and CDR2 SASEGT. The CDR3 protein is CASKRQDRHYEQYF. The CDR3 nucleotides are TGTGCCAGCAAGAGACAGGATAGACACTACGAGCAGTACTTC.

The genes are TRBV6-5 and TRBJ2-7; D perhaps matches TRBD2 (6 bases). Germline CDR1 and CDR2: MNHEY and SVGAGI. This CDR3 is 13 amino acids long. V lost 7 bases and J 3 bases, leaving 13 bases between the germline ends. The CDR3 coding sequence is TGTGCCAGCACGCGGGGCAGAAACTACGAGCAGTACTTC. Translated, it gives CASTRGRNYEQYF.

The chain carries TRBV5-1 and TRBJ2-7, with 8 bases fitting TRBD1. The germline CDR1 and CDR2 sequences are SGHRS and YFSETQ. J was trimmed by 6 bases and V by 4 bases; bases with no gene match: 6. This CDR3 region has 13 residues. The CDR3 spells CASSRDRRREQYF. CDR3 DNA sequence: TGCGCCAGCAGCCGGGACAGGCGGCGCGAGCAGTACTTC. The variable domain in full, with the rest retrieved from reference TRBV5-1 and TRBJ2-7, is KAGVTQTPRYLIKTRGQQVTLSCSPISGHRSVSWYQQTPGQGLQFLFEYFSETQRNKGNFPGRFSGRQFSNSRSEMNVSTLELGDSALYLCASSRDRRREQYFGPGTRLTVT.

The V and J genes are TRBV3-1 and TRBJ2-3; maybe TRBD1 (5 bases). Germline V CDR1 and CDR2: LGHDT, YNNKEL (reference sequence). Trimming left V 3 bases short and J 5 bases short, with 9 bases between. The CDR3 is 13 residues long. This CDR3 reads CASSHRQQDTQYF. CDR3 bases: TGTGCCAGCAGCCACCGACAGCAAGATACGCAGTATTTT.

The rearrangement links TRBV9 to TRBJ1-1; D unresolved. This CDR3 spans 13 amino acids. Germline CDR1 is SGDLS and CDR2 is YYNGEE. The V gene lost 4 bases and the J gene lost 6 bases, with 13 bases spanning the gap. The CDR3 loop reads CASSPGPAPEAFF. DNA of the CDR3: TGTGCCAGCAGCCCCGGGCCGGCCCCTGAAGCTTTCTTT. Filled out from reference TRBV9 and TRBJ1-1, the complete variable domain reads DSGVTQTPKHLITATGQRVTLRCSPRSGDLSVYWYQQSLDQGLQFLIQYYNGEERAKGNILERFSAQQFPDLHSELNLSSLELGDSALYFCASSPGPAPEAFFGQGTRLTVV.

This rearrangement joins TRBV7-9 to TRBJ2-1; 9 bases line up with TRBD1. With V trimmed by 4 bases and J by 16 bases, 8 bases remained unmatched. The V gene's germline CDR1 is SEHNR and CDR2 FQNEAQ (reference sequence). The CDR3 is 12 amino acids. In nucleotides, the CDR3 is TGTGCCAGCAGCTCGTCACAGGGGGCGAGATTCTTC. This codes for CASSSSQGARFF.

The gene calls are TRBV7-2 and TRBJ2-5, with D maybe TRBD1 (8 bases). Per the germline V gene, CDR1 is SGHTA and CDR2 is FQGNSA. Trimming stripped 5 bases from V and 0 bases from J, with 13 bases between. The CDR3 is 15 residues long. The CDR3 region is CASSRQGRDQETQYF. The CDR3 nucleotides are TGTGCCAGCAGCAGACAGGGGAGGGACCAAGAGACCCAGTACTTC.

V usage is TRBV6-2 or TRBV6-3 and J usage is TRBJ2-1; no firm D call. The CDR3 runs 12 residues. Germline V gene lookup returns CDR1 MNHEY and CDR2 SVGEGT. V shed 7 bases and J shed 8 bases, with 12 bases lying between them. The CDR3 DNA is TGTGCCAGCACCCAAGGTTCCCATGAGCAGTTCTTC. Protein: CASTQGSHEQFF.

The genes are TRBV11-2 and TRBJ2-5, with TRBD1 matching 7 bases. Looked up from germline, CDR1 is SGHAT and CDR2 is FQNNGV. The V segment lost 0 bases and the J segment 6 bases; nucleotides outside the gene matches: 7. The CDR3 extends over 15 amino acids. CDR3 in DNA: TGTGCCAGCAGCTTAGAACGACAGGGACATAAGACCCAGTACTTC. Residues: CASSLERQGHKTQYF.

The V call is TRBV2, the J call TRBJ1-5; 10 nucleotides agree with TRBD1. The CDR3 runs to 15 residues. After removal of 7 bases from V and 7 bases from J, the junction contained 10 bases not matched to a gene. Germline V gene lookup returns CDR1 SNHLY and CDR2 FYNNEI. CDR3: CASNTGQGIEQPQHF. In nucleotides, the CDR3 is TGTGCCAGCAACACGGGACAGGGGATAGAGCAGCCCCAGCATTTT.

The gene calls are TRBV7-9 and TRBJ1-2; D is unclear. The germline V and J ends were trimmed by 10 bases and 8 bases, with 8 bases remaining between them. Germline V CDR1 and CDR2: SEHNR, FQNEAQ (reference sequence). The length of the CDR3 is 9 residues. As DNA, the CDR3 is TGTGCCACCCGGGAAGGCTACACCTTC. Its translation is CATREGYTF.

The gene calls are TRBV29-1 and TRBJ2-3; 8 bases line up with TRBD1. CDR1 is SQVTM, CDR2 ANQGSEA, per germline. This CDR3 region has 16 residues. J gave up 3 bases and V 6 bases, and 14 bases lay outside the gene matches. Here the CDR3 DNA reads TGCAGCGTAGGGCCGAATACAGGGGGTGAAACAGATACGCAGTATTTT. This gives the protein CSVGPNTGGETDTQYF.

This rearrangement joins TRBV28 to TRBJ2-5; D not resolved. Trimming pared 2 bases from V and 2 bases from J, leaving 6 bases between. Germline CDR1 MDHEN, CDR2 SYDVKM. This CDR3 contains 13 residues. CDR3: CASSLERQETQYF. The CDR3 DNA follows: TGTGCCAGCAGTTTAGAGCGTCAAGAGACCCAGTACTTC.

V gene TRBV29-1 combines with J gene TRBJ1-4, with 10 positions matching TRBD1. The CDR3 totals 12 residues. CDR1 is SQVTM, CDR2 ANQGSEA, per germline. With 4 bases clipped from V and 8 bases from J, the junction kept 1 base outside the gene matches. Here the CDR3 DNA reads TGCAGCGTTGGGGACAGGGGAGAAAAACTGTTTTTT. Translation gives CSVGDRGEKLFF.

The V gene is TRBV10-3, the J gene TRBJ1-2, with 9 bases fitting TRBD1. Germline CDR1 ENHRY, CDR2 SYGVKD. After removal of 10 bases from V and 0 bases from J, the junction contained 12 bases not matched to a gene. The CDR3 has 16 amino acids. CDR3 coding DNA: TGTGCCACCTTTTCCCGGGACAGGGAAGCTAACTATGGCTACACCTTC. Encoded protein: CATFSRDREANYGYTF.

The V and J genes are TRBV7-7 and TRBJ2-1; D is unresolved. The V gene lost 3 bases and the J gene lost 9 bases, with 12 bases spanning the gap. This CDR3 has 13 amino acids. Germline CDR1 and CDR2: SSHAT and FNYEAQ (reference sequence). The CDR3 DNA is TGTGCCAGCAGCTTGGAAGGTTTTGGTGAGCAGTTCTTC. Protein sequence: CASSLEGFGEQFF.

The chain is built from TRBV30 and TRBJ2-1; the match to TRBD2 covers 11 bases. The junction had 6 bases not matched to a gene; V was cut back by 0 bases and J by 8 bases. The CDR3 runs 15 residues. Germline V gives CDR1 GTSNPN, CDR2 SVGIG (reference sequence). The CDR3 here is CAWSVKTSGIDEQFF. The CDR3 nucleotides are TGTGCCTGGAGTGTAAAGACTAGCGGGATTGATGAGCAGTTCTTC.

This chain joins TRBV10-3 and TRBJ2-7; possibly TRBD2 for D (5 bases). Trimming stripped 6 bases from V and 11 bases from J, with 17 bases between. CDR3 length: 12 amino acids. CDR1 ENHRY and CDR2 SYGVKD come from the germline V gene. The CDR3 DNA reads as TGTGCCATCAGCCACTTAGCGACTATTAAGTACGTC. Translated: CAISHLATIKYV.

The V gene is TRBV4-1, the J gene TRBJ2-1, with 10 bases matching TRBD2. This CDR3 spans 17 amino acids. After removal of 3 bases from V and 5 bases from J, the junction contained 10 bases not matched to a gene. The V gene's germline CDR1 is MGHRA and CDR2 YSYEKL. The CDR3 here is CASSQAPRTSGNNEQFF. The CDR3 DNA is TGCGCCAGCAGCCAGGCGCCCAGGACTAGCGGTAACAATGAGCAGTTCTTC.